One sample yielded the 16 T cell receptor beta chains listed below, sequenced in a study of T cell responses to AZD1222 COVID-19 vaccine. Method: immunoSEQ multiplex PCR; TCRdb's copy keeps in-frame clones and lacks some. The sample lists 130,000 to 150,000 clones; about 90% were seen once. The source material was peripheral blood, sampled on day 0 of MenACWY control vaccination. These receptors all come from an adult in good health.

The gene calls are TRBV18 and TRBJ1-4; TRBD1 is a possible D gene (5 bases). The CDR3 consists of 14 residues. V was shortened by 5 bases and J by 8 bases, with 15 bases between the two germline ends. The V gene's germline CDR1 is KGHSH and CDR2 LQKENI. CDR3: CASSSAGLEEKLFF. The CDR3 region has the DNA TGTGCCAGCTCATCGGCAGGGTTGGAAGAAAAACTGTTTTTT.

This clone was detected only once. The chain links TRBV27 to TRBJ2-6; no clear D. The CDR3 extends over 15 amino acids. V was pared by 2 bases and J by 4 bases, with 9 bases between. Germline values: CDR1 MNHEY, CDR2 SMNVEV (reference sequence). Written as DNA, the CDR3 is TGTGCCAGCAGTTTAGGGTTTTTAGGGGCCAACGTCCTGACTTTC. Protein product: CASSLGFLGANVLTF. The variable domain in full, completed from reference TRBV27 and TRBJ2-6, reads EAQVTQNPRYLITVTGKKLTVTCSQNMNHEYMSWYRQDPGLGLRQIYYSMNVEVTDKGDVPEGYKVSRKEKRNFPLILESPSPNQTSLYFCASSLGFLGANVLTFGAGSRLTVL.

The chain joins TRBV3-1 (or the pseudogene TRBV3-2) to TRBJ2-5; 8 bases are a match to TRBD1. This CDR3 has 15 amino acids. The V gene's germline CDR1 is LGHDT and CDR2 YNNKEL (reference sequence). J lost 10 bases, V lost 8 bases, and 18 bases had no gene match. The DNA for the CDR3 is TGTGCCAGCCTGGGACAGGTGGGAACAAGAGTTGGCCAGTACTTC. As protein: CASLGQVGTRVGQYF.

This chain connects TRBV29-1 to TRBJ2-7; 13 bases align to TRBD2. Germline values: CDR1 SQVTM, CDR2 ANQGSEA. The CDR3 length is 13 residues. Losses at the gene ends were 7 bases for V and 2 bases for J; bases not matched to a gene: 2. Here the CDR3 DNA reads TGCAGCGCTGGGACTAGCGGGACCTACGAGCAGTACTTC. Translating it yields CSAGTSGTYEQYF.

The chain carries TRBV10-3 and TRBJ1-2, with unresolved D. This CDR3 is 13 amino acids long. Trimming shortened V by 2 bases and J by 8 bases, and 12 bases separated the two germline ends. Per germline, CDR1 ENHRY and CDR2 SYGVKD. CDR3 region: CAISEQANAGYTF. The CDR3 nucleotides read TGTGCCATCAGTGAGCAGGCGAACGCGGGCTACACCTTC.

This chain links TRBV11-1 with TRBJ1-1; 9 bases match TRBD1. Trimming at V came to 5 bases and at J to 1 base, leaving 8 bases not matched to a gene. The CDR3 consists of 16 residues. CDR1 and CDR2 from the germline V gene are SGHAT and FQDESV (reference sequence). The CDR3 protein is CASSQRTGAKNTEAFF. CDR3 nucleotide sequence: TGTGCCAGCAGCCAGAGGACAGGGGCAAAGAACACTGAAGCTTTCTTT.

The chain has TRBV28 and TRBJ2-7; TRBD2 is a possible D gene (7 bases). Germline V gene lookup returns CDR1 MDHEN and CDR2 SYDVKM. The CDR3 is 15 residues long. V lost 8 bases and J 6 bases, leaving 23 bases between the germline ends. CDR3 residues: CASASWGASGPEQYF. CDR3 bases: TGTGCCAGCGCCTCATGGGGGGCTAGCGGACCCGAGCAGTACTTC.

V and J are TRBV6-2 or TRBV6-3 and TRBJ2-1; D gene unclear. V was shortened by 2 bases and J by 3 bases, with 2 bases between the two germline ends. Germline V gene lookup returns CDR1 MNHEY and CDR2 SVGEGT. This CDR3 region has 12 residues. The CDR3 coding sequence is TGTGCCAGCAGTTACCTCTACAATGAGCAGTTCTTC. Translated, it gives CASSYLYNEQFF.

This chain connects TRBV3-1 (or the pseudogene TRBV3-2) to TRBJ1-5; D is ambiguous. The V end lost 0 bases, the J end lost 7 bases, and 13 bases lay between the germline ends. CDR3 length equals 15 residues. CDR1 and CDR2 from the germline V gene are LGHDT and YNNKEL (reference sequence). The CDR3 region is CASSQEAVGRQPQHF. The CDR3 nucleotides read TGTGCCAGCAGCCAAGAGGCCGTAGGGCGGCAGCCCCAGCATTTT.

The chain couples TRBV11-3 to TRBJ2-1; 14 nucleotides align to TRBD2. CDR3 length: 16 amino acids. V shed 5 bases and J 7 bases; nucleotides not matched to a gene: 7. Germline V gene lookup returns CDR1 SGHNT and CDR2 YENEEA. The CDR3: CASSPTTSGGANEQFF. DNA for the CDR3: TGTGCCAGCAGCCCCACGACTAGCGGGGGGGCGAATGAGCAGTTCTTC.

This chain joins TRBV6-1 and TRBJ2-7; D call uncertain. Germline V gene data show CDR1 as MNHNS and CDR2 as SASEGT. V was pared by 3 bases and J by 4 bases, with 13 bases between. The CDR3 has 14 residues. The CDR3 protein is CASSDVGLGYEQYF. The DNA of the CDR3 is TGTGCCAGCAGTGATGTAGGGCTGGGGTACGAGCAGTACTTC.

This chain joins TRBV5-1 and TRBJ2-7; 9 bases agree with TRBD1. The CDR3 extends over 13 amino acids. Germline V CDR1 and CDR2: SGHRS, YFSETQ. J gave up 5 bases and V 3 bases, and 3 bases lay outside the gene matches. This CDR3 is CASSSGTGNEQYF. CDR3 coding DNA: TGCGCCAGCAGCTCCGGGACAGGGAACGAGCAGTACTTC.

The chain is built from TRBV5-8 and TRBJ1-5; D is perhaps TRBD1 (5 bases). The CDR3 length is 14 residues. With 4 bases removed from V and 4 bases from J, the gap between germline ends came to 12 bases. Germline-derived CDR1 and CDR2 are SGHTS and YDEGEE. CDR3: CASSLAPGNQPQHF. The CDR3 region has the DNA TGTGCCAGCAGCCTTGCACCAGGGAATCAGCCCCAGCATTTT.

This chain connects TRBV29-1 to TRBJ2-1, with D perhaps TRBD2 (5 bases). The germline CDR1 and CDR2 sequences are SQVTM and ANQGSEA. The CDR3 loop spans 12 amino acids. V gave up 3 bases and J gave up 7 bases, with 10 bases separating them. CDR3 in amino acids: CSVETGKNEQFF. The CDR3 DNA reads TGCAGCGTTGAGACCGGGAAGAATGAGCAGTTCTTC.

The CDR3 region is CASSVGQGSAGELFF. Here the CDR3 DNA reads TGTGCCAGCAGCGTAGGACAGGGGTCAGCCGGGGAGCTGTTTTTT. The chain joins TRBV9 to TRBJ2-2, with 8 bases identical to TRBD1. Germline assignment: CDR1 SGDLS and CDR2 YYNGEE. This CDR3 region has 15 residues. V trimming: 0 bases; J trimming: 6 bases; junction bases outside the gene matches: 4.

CDR3 bases: TGTGCCAGCAGCGTAAGCGGGGGGCGTCAAGAGACCCAGTACTTC. Its translation: CASSVSGGRQETQYF. The rearrangement joins TRBV9 to TRBJ2-5; 9 nucleotides align to TRBD2. The CDR3 is made up of 15 amino acids. Trimming took 1 base from V and 2 from J; bases not matched to a gene: 3. Per germline, CDR1 SGDLS and CDR2 YYNGEE.